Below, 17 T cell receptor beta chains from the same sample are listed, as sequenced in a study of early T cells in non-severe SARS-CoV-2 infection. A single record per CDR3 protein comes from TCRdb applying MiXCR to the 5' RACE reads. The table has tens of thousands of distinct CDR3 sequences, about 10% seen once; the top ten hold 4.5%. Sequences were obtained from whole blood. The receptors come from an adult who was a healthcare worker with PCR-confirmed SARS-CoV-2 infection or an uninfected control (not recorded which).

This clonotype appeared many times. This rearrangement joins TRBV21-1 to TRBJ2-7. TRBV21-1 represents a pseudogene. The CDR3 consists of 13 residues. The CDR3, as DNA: TGTGCCAGCAGCAAAGCGGGATGGTTAGAGCAGTACTTC. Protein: CASSKAGWLEQYF.

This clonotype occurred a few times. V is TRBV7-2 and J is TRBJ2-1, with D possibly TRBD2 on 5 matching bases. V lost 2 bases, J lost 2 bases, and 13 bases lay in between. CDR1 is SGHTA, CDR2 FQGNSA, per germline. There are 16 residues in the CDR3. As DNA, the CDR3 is TGTGCCAGCAGCTTATATAGCGCCCAAACCTACAATGAGCAGTTCTTC. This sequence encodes CASSLYSAQTYNEQFF.

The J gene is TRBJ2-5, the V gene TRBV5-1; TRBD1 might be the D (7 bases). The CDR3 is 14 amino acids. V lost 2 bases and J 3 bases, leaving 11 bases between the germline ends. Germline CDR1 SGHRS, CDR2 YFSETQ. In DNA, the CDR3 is TGCGCCAGCAGCTTCGGCAGGGGGGAAGAGACCCAGTACTTC. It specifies CASSFGRGEETQYF.

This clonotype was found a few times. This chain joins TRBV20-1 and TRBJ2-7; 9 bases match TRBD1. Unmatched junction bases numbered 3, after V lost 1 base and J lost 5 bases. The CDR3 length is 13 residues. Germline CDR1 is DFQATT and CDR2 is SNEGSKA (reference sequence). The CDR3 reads CSARGDRDHEQYF. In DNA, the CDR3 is TGCAGTGCTAGAGGGGACAGGGACCACGAGCAGTACTTC.

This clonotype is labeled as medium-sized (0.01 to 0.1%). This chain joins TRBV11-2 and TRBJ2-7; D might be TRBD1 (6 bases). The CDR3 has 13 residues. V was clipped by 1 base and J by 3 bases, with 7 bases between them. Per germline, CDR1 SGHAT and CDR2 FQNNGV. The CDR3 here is CASSLGGGYEQYF. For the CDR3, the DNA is TGTGCCAGCAGCTTAGGAGGGGGCTACGAGCAGTACTTC.

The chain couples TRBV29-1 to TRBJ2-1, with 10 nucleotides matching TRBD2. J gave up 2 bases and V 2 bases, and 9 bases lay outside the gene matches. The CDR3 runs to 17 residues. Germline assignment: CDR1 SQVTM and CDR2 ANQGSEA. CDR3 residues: CSVEMVAGGTTYNEQFF. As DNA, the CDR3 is TGCAGCGTTGAAATGGTAGCGGGAGGCACCACCTACAATGAGCAGTTCTTC.

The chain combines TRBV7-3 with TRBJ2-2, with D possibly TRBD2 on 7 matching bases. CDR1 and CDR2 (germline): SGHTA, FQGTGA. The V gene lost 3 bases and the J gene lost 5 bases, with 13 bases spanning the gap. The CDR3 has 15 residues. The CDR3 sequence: CASSLAGAQTGELFF. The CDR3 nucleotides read TGTGCCAGCAGCTTGGCGGGGGCGCAAACCGGGGAGCTGTTTTTT.

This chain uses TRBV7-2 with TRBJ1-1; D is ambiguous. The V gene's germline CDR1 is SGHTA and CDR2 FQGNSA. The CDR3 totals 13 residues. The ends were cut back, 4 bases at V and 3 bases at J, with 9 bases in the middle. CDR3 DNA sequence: TGTGCCAGCAGCTACCGCCGGGACACTGAAGCTTTCTTT. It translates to CASSYRRDTEAFF.

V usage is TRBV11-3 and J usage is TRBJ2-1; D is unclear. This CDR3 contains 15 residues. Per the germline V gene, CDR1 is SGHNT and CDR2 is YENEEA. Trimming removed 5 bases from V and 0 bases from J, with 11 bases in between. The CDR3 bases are TGTGCCAGCAGCCTGCAAGAACGCTCCTACAATGAGCAGTTCTTC. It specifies CASSLQERSYNEQFF.

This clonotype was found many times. The CDR3 sequence is CASKRLGDEQYF. The CDR3 DNA sequence: TGTGCCAGCAAAAGGCTAGGGGACGAGCAGTACTTC. The chain uses TRBV7-2 and TRBJ2-7; D is perhaps TRBD1 (5 bases). The length of the CDR3 is 12 residues. The germline CDR1 and CDR2 sequences are SGHTA and FQGNSA. Trimming took off 7 bases at V and 5 bases at J, with 12 bases between the two ends.

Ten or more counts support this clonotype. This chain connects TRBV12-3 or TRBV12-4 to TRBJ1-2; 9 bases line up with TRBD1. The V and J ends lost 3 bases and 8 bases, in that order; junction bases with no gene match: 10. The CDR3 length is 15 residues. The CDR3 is CASSLGTGGWRGYTF. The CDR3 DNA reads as TGTGCCAGCAGTTTGGGAACAGGGGGCTGGAGAGGCTACACCTTC.

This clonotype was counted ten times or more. The CDR3 is CASSSMEARETQYF. CDR3 nucleotides: TGTGCCAGCAGCTCGATGGAGGCCCGAGAGACCCAGTACTTC. The chain employs TRBV27 and TRBJ2-5; tentative D call: TRBD2 (5 bases). V lost 6 bases, J lost 4 bases, and 15 bases lay in between. CDR1 and CDR2 from the germline V gene are MNHEY and SMNVEV (reference sequence). CDR3 length: 14 residues.

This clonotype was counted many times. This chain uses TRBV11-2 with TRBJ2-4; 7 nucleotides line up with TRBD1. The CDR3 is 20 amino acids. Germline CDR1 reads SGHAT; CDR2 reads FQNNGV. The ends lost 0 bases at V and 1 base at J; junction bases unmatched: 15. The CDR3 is CASSLDRKGGSSFAKNIQYF. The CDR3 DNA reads TGTGCCAGCAGCTTAGATCGAAAAGGGGGCAGTTCGTTCGCCAAAAACATTCAGTACTTC.

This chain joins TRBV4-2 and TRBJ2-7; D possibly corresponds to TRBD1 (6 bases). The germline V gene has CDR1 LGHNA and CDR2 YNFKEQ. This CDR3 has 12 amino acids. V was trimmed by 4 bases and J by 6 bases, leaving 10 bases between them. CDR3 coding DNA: TGTGCCAGCAGCCCGACAGGCGTCGAGCAGTACTTC. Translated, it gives CASSPTGVEQYF.

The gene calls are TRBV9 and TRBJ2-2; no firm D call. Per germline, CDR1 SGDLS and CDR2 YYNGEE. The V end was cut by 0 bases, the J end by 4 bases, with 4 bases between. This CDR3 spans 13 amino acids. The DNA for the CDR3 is TGTGCCAGCAGCGTAGGTACCACCGGGGAGCTGTTTTTT. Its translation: CASSVGTTGELFF. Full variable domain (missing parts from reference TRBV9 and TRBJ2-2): DSGVTQTPKHLITATGQRVTLRCSPRSGDLSVYWYQQSLDQGLQFLIQYYNGEERAKGNILERFSAQQFPDLHSELNLSSLELGDSALYFCASSVGTTGELFFGEGSRLTVL.

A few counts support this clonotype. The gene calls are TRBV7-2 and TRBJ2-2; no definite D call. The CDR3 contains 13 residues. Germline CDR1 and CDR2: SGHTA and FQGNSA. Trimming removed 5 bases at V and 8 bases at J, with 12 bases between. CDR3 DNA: TGTGCCAGCAGCGCCCACACTGTAGGGGAGCTGTTTTTT. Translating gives CASSAHTVGELFF.

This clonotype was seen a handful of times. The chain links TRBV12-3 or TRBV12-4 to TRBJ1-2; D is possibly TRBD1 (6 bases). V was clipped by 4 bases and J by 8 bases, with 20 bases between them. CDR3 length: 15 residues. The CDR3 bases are TGTGCCAGCAGTTGGAGTCTTGCAGGGGCTGGAGGCTACACCTTC. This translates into CASSWSLAGAGGYTF.